Listed below are T cell receptor beta chains from one sample, sequenced in a study of CD8 T cells in Susac syndrome. TCRdb redid the calling of the immunoSEQ multiplex PCR reads with MiXCR, one entry per CDR3 protein. The sample contains approximately 190,000 distinct CDR3 sequences, just under 95% of which appear only once. The sequenced material came from CD8+ T cells from PBMCs. The receptors stem from a human donor with Susac syndrome. CDR3s include the opening cysteine and the closing phenylalanine or tryptophan.

V,CDR3
TRBV20-1,CSATPPQGSSYNEQFF
TRBV6-5,CASRNSGATGELFF
TRBV4-1,CASSHPSTGTGLNQPQHF
TRBV3-1,CASSQDPKWYF
TRBV29-1,CSVVRLAGKFDNEQFF
TRBV4-1,CASTRGPPTGELFF
TRBV9,CASSSSGSGPDTQYF
TRBV15,CATSRANRGNTEAFF
TRBV5-1,CASSLADGGTYEQYF
TRBV24-1,CATSDPRQPGRGYTF
TRBV2,CASSQTPNTEAFF
TRBV29-1,CSVVVGQETQYF
TRBV30,CAWSVINEQFF
TRBV14,CASSQDYLPRDTGELFF
TRBV6-5,CASSYFPLEGTEAFF
TRBV6-5,CASSYTWTGVSYEQYF
TRBV9,CASSEGGTEQYF
TRBV20-1,CSASPYGPGYEQYF
TRBV4-1,CASSQEFRGPYEQYF
TRBV2,CASSEREGTDYTSTDTQYF
TRBV25-1,CASSEGREGTGELFF
TRBV6-1,CASSLGLAGGSAEQFF
TRBV9,CASSVGPGLLNEQFF
TRBV7-9,CASSLDGGVSGYTF
TRBV11-2,CASSLLAELYNEQFF
TRBV9,CASSVDNLDTEAFF
TRBV12-5,CASGFLSDHYGYTF
TRBV20-1,CSARSSGSISYEQYF
TRBV20-1,CSARSPRGSFYEQYF
TRBV29-1,CSAGRGYGYTF
TRBV29-1,CSVEDPQGSDYTF
TRBV28,CASSLPGTSGVEQYF
TRBV29-1,CSVGRAGGEQYF
TRBV4-1,CASSQDQAGALTDTQYF
TRBV15,CATSKLRGLDEQFF
TRBV30,CAWGVGQGSYGYTF
TRBV30,CAWSVGTGTTNEKLFF
TRBV30,CAWSVARAANYYSNQPQHF
TRBV19,CASKGQGIYEQYF
TRBV12-3/TRBV12-4,CASRTGGDGYTF
TRBV5-1,CASSLSSGTYNEQFF
TRBV24-1,CATSDSSTDTQYF
TRBV5-6,CASSLALWGNQPQHF
TRBV19,CASKATEIDGYTF
TRBV27,CASSPWTVGSYNEQFF
TRBV30,CAWGLSPNTGELFF
TRBV14,CASSKTSGGLDTQYF
TRBV20-1,CSAPGLADPAKNIQYF
TRBV5-1,CASSFSISSYEQYF
TRBV19,CASSLLAGAYNEQFF
TRBV9,CASSVGGLTYEQYF
TRBV7-2,CASSFPTSGGYHVDTQYF